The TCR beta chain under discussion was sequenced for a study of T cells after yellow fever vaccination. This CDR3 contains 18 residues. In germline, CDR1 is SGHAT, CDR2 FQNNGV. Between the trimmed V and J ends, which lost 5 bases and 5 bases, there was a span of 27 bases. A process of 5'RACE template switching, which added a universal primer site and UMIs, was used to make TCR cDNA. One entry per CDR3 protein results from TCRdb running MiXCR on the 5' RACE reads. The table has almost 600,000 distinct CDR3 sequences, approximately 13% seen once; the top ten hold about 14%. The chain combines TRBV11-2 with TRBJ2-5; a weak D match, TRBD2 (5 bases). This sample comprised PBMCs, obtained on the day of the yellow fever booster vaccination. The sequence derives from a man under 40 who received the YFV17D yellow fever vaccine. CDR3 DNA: TGTGCCAGCAGCCCAGATCTCGTGGGAGACTTTCGAGGGGAGACCCAGTACTTC. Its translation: CASSPDLVGDFRGETQYF.